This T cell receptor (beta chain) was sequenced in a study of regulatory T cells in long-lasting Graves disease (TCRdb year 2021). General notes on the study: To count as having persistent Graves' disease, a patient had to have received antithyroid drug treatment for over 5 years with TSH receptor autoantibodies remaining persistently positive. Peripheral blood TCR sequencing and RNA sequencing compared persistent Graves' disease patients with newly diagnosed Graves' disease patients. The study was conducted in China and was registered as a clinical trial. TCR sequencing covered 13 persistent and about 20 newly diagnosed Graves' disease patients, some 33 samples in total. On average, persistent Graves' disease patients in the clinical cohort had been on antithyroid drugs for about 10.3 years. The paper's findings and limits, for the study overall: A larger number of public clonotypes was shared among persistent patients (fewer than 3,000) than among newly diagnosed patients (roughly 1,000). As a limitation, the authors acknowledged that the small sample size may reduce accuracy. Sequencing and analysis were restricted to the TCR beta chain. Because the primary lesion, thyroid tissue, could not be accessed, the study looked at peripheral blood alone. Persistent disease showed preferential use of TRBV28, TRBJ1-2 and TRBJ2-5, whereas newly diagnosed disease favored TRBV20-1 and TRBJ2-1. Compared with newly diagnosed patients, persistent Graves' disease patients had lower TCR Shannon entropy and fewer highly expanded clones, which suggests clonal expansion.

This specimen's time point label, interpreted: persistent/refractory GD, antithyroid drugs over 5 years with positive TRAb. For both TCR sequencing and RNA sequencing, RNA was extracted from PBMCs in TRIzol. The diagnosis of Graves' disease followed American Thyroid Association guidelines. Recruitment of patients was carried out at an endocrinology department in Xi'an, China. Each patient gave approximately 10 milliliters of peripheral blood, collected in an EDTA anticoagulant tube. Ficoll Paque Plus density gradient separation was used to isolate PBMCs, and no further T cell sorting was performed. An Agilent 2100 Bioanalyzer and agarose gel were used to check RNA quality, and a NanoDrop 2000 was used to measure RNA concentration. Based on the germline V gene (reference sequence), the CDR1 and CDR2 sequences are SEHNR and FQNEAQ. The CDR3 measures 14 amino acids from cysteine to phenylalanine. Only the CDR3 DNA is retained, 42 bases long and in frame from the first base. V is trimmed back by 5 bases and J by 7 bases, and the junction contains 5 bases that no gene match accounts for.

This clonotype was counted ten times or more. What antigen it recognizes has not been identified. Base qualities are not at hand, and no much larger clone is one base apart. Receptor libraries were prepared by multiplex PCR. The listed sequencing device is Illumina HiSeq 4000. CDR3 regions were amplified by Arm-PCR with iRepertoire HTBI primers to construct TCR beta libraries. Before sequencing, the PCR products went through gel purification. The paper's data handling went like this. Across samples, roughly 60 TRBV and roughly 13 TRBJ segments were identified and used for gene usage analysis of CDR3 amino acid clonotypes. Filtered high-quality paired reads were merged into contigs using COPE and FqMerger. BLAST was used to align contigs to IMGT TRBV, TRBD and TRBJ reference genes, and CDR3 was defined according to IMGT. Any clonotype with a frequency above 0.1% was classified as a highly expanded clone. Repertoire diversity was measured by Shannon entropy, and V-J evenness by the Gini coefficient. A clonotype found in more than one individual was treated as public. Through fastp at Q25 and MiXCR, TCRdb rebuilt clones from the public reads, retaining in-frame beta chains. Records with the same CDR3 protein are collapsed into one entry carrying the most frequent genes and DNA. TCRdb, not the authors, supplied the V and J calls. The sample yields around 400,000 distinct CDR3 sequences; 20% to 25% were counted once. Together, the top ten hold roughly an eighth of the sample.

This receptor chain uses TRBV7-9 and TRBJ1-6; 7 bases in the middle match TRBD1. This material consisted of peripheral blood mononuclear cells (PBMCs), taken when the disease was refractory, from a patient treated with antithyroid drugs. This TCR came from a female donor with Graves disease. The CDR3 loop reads CASSPPGGNSPLHF. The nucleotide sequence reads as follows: TGTGCCAGCAGCCCTCCAGGGGGGAATTCACCCCTCCACTTT.